What follows are 6 T cell receptor beta chains derived from one specimen sequenced in a study of T cells in narcolepsy. Assay used: immunoSEQ multiplex PCR; TCRdb lists only in-frame clones, some missing. The table includes under 40,000 clones, roughly three quarters detected once. The sample consisted of CD45RA- memory CD4+ T cells from PBMCs. These receptors came from a human donor with narcolepsy.

The genes are TRBV7-6 and TRBJ1-1; no reliable D call. Deletions cut 2 bases from V and 6 bases from J, with 13 bases between. CDR3 length: 14 residues. The germline V gene has CDR1 SGHVS and CDR2 FNYEAQ. Here the CDR3 DNA reads TGTGCCAGCAGCTTATCGGGTCAGACCCCTGAAGCTTTCTTT. Translating it yields CASSLSGQTPEAFF.

The rearrangement uses TRBV7-2 and TRBJ1-3, with unresolved D. Germline CDR1 is SGHTA and CDR2 is FQGNSA. With 5 bases removed from V and 0 bases from J, the gap between germline ends came to 8 bases. The CDR3 contains 14 residues. This chain's CDR3 is CASSPGLSGNTIYF. The CDR3 DNA reads as TGTGCCAGCAGCCCGGGCCTCTCTGGAAACACCATATATTTT. The full variable domain, completed using reference TRBV7-2 and TRBJ1-3, is GAGVSQSPSNKVTEKGKDVELRCDPISGHTALYWYRQSLGQGLEFLIYFQGNSAPDKSGLPSDRFSAERTGGSVSTLTIQRTQQEDSAVYLCASSPGLSGNTIYFGEGSWLTVV.

Points on this clone: The sample has other DNA sequences that encode this CDR3 too. The chain carries TRBV7-9 and TRBJ1-2; 9 bases map to TRBD1. Germline lookup yields CDR1 SEHNR and CDR2 FQNEAQ (reference sequence). The CDR3 sequence is 13 residues long. Trimming at V came to 5 bases and at J to 5 bases, leaving 3 bases not matched to a gene. The CDR3 spells CASSLGQGYGYTF. CDR3 coding DNA: TGTGCCAGCAGCCTGGGACAGGGTTATGGCTACACCTTC.

The chain links TRBV19 to TRBJ2-1; D is undetermined. Per germline, CDR1 LNHDA and CDR2 SQIVND (reference sequence). Trimming cost V 6 bases and J 8 bases, with 14 bases left between them. CDR3 length equals 13 residues. The DNA for the CDR3 is TGTGCCAGTAGGTCTAACTCATGGGATGAGCAGTTCTTC. It codes for CASRSNSWDEQFF.

This clone was recorded only once. The V gene is TRBV27, the J gene TRBJ2-3; 8 nucleotides line up with TRBD2. V trimming: 2 bases; J trimming: 0 bases; junction bases outside the gene matches: 4. Per germline, CDR1 MNHEY and CDR2 SMNVEV (reference sequence). The CDR3 consists of 16 residues. The CDR3 coding sequence is TGTGCCAGCAGTTTAATCGGACTAGCTAGCACAGATACGCAGTATTTT. Protein sequence: CASSLIGLASTDTQYF.

The genes are TRBV7-8 and TRBJ2-7; 9 nucleotides align to TRBD1. J gave up 1 base and V 5 bases, and 3 bases lay outside the gene matches. CDR3 size: 14 residues. The germline CDR1 and CDR2 sequences are SGHVS and FQNEAQ. CDR3 nucleotide sequence: TGTGCCAGCAGCGGACAGGGGTTGTCCTACGAGCAGTACTTC. Encoded protein: CASSGQGLSYEQYF.